Listed below are T cell receptor beta chains from one sample, sequenced in a study of shared clonotypes between healthy human individuals. TCRdb's copy holds only in-frame clones and misses some; the assay was immunoSEQ multiplex PCR. The sample has about a million clones, roughly 70% seen once. The sequenced material came from memory CD4+ T cells sorted from blood. Source of these receptors: a man aged 18 to 30 in good health. The conserved cysteine and the conserved F or W are not part of the CDR3 here.

TRBJ2-7,TRBV10-3,AISESVAPPNLY
TRBJ2-2,TRBV9,ASSEAGGSNTGELF
TRBJ2-3,TRBV5-5,ASSFRTLAGVQY
TRBJ1-2,TRBV19,ASRDRGLNYGYT
TRBJ2-2,TRBV6-1,ASSAPSFGGELF
TRBJ2-2,TRBV5-1,ASSPTRADTGELF
TRBJ2-3,TRBV5-1,ASSAGQGGTDTQY
TRBJ1-3,TRBV7-8,ASSPHTGEISGNTIY
TRBJ2-7,TRBV30,ALTPGGFEQY
TRBJ2-7,TRBV7-2,ASSLSGAAYEQY
TRBJ2-7,TRBV5-1,ASSLGGTSMEQY
TRBJ2-7,TRBV6-1,ASREPPGGTQSSYEQY
TRBJ1-1,TRBV19,ASTGGRFAEAF
TRBJ1-1,TRBV6-5,ASSSQGAGTEAF
TRBJ2-3,TRBV30,AWRPGTTDTQY
TRBJ2-2,TRBV18,ASSTQTGNTGELF
TRBJ1-1,TRBV27,ASSSLQGAVNTEAF
TRBJ2-1,TRBV7-2,ASSLAALGYSNEQF
TRBJ1-2,TRBV6-5,ASSSRTGGVDGYT
TRBJ2-7,TRBV5-6,ASSQGGLVNYEQY
TRBJ2-6,TRBV30,AWRSLGGANVLT
TRBJ1-3,TRBV2,ASSAAGPGNTIY
TRBJ1-5,TRBV30,AWSDTSNQPQH
TRBJ2-3,TRBV5-1,ASLSGLSTDTQY
TRBJ2-5,TRBV6-1,ASWLSGGPVETQY
TRBJ1-1,TRBV19,ASSRTGVANTEAF
TRBJ2-3,TRBV5-1,ASSLRGRDTDTQY
TRBJ2-3,TRBV30,AWSVGTGGSDTQY
TRBJ2-5,TRBV5-1,ASSSRGTLRETQY
TRBJ1-4,TRBV25-1,ASSELRGGGEKLF
TRBJ2-1,TRBV5-4,ASSFEPSGTREQF
TRBJ1-4,TRBV2,ASSEEVSEKLF
TRBJ1-6,TRBV19,ASSIEGQGNSPLH
TRBJ2-2,TRBV6-5,ASTTTTNTGELF
TRBJ2-7,TRBV27,ASYGTGVREQY
TRBJ1-4,TRBV29-1,SVAPPGEKLF
TRBJ1-4,TRBV5-1,ASSLGGNNEKLF
TRBJ2-1,TRBV6-6,ASSYSMGGEQF
TRBJ1-2,TRBV19,ASSITRFGYT
TRBJ2-7,TRBV30,AWSRDSEQY
TRBJ1-4,TRBV5-1,ASSYISGAGEKLF
TRBJ1-2,TRBV18,ASSPLGQGEDYGYT
TRBJ1-1,TRBV11-3,ASSFVERGRTEAF
TRBJ1-6,TRBV2,ARDQGARNSPLH
TRBJ2-3,TRBV10-1,ASSDPSADTQY
TRBJ2-5,TRBV19,ASRKNWGGQETQY
TRBJ1-6,TRBV5-1,ASSLLDTSNNSPLH
TRBJ1-2,TRBV9,ASMGGLYGYT
TRBJ2-3,TRBV5-6,ASSSSGRKSTDTQY
TRBJ2-7,TRBV2,ASSLNSRGEQY
TRBJ2-3,TRBV2,ASRGTRTDTQY
TRBJ1-4,TRBV5-1,ASTTGRTNEKLF
TRBJ2-7,TRBV2,ASSAGPQPYEQY
TRBJ2-7,TRBV6-5,ASSRRTSGIYEQY